The 11 T cell receptor beta chains given below trace back to one sample, sequenced in a study of molecular identifiers for immune sequencing clone quantification. In TCRdb, the PCR reads were re-called with MiXCR into one record per CDR3 protein. The sample holds about 630,000 distinct CDR3 sequences, 25% seen once. What was sequenced was naive CD8+ T cells from blood, with Jurkat cell RNA spiked in. Subset here: FACS-sorted CD8+CD4-CCR7+CD45RA+ naive T cells. The receptors come from a human donor in good health. Some libraries in this study had Jurkat cell RNA spiked in.

This clonotype showed up just a few times. This sequence joins TRBV12-3 or TRBV12-4 and TRBJ1-1; D gene ambiguous. Trimming took off 3 bases at V and 3 bases at J, with 11 bases between the two ends. The CDR3 is 14 residues long. The CDR3 nucleotides read TGTGCCAGCAGTTTCATATCCGGGGACACTGAAGCTTTCTTT. As protein: CASSFISGDTEAFF.

This clonotype has ten or more counts. This chain connects TRBV7-9 to TRBJ2-3; D gene unclear. The V end was cut by 2 bases, the J end by 4 bases, with 10 bases between. This CDR3 is built from 14 residues. Germline-derived CDR1 and CDR2 are SEHNR and FQNEAQ (reference sequence). The CDR3 DNA is TGTGCCAGCAGCTTATACCAGTCGGCAGATACGCAGTATTTT. Protein product: CASSLYQSADTQYF.

Details on this clonotype: A read error is possible here, since a much larger clone lies one base away. The conserved phenylalanine or tryptophan normally closing the CDR3 is absent here, so this likely arose from a read error. The chain has TRBV2 and TRBJ2-3; weak D call: TRBD1 (6 bases). The V gene's germline CDR1 is SNHLY and CDR2 FYNNEI. Trimming removed 7 bases at V and 1 base at J, with 12 bases between. CDR3 length equals 14 residues. CDR3 in amino acids: CASTRGLGTDTQYL. The CDR3 DNA reads TGTGCCAGCACCAGGGGTTTGGGCACAGATACGCAGTATTTG.

The chain carries TRBV4-3 and TRBJ2-1, with D perhaps being TRBD1 or TRBD2 (5 bases each). The CDR3 runs to 15 residues. V was cut by 0 bases and J by 9 bases, with 15 bases left in between. CDR1 is LGHNA, CDR2 YSLEER, per germline. The CDR3 loop is CASSQDRGSTGEQFF. The CDR3 DNA reads as TGCGCCAGCAGCCAAGATCGGGGCAGCACGGGTGAGCAGTTCTTC.

Regarding this clonotype: A read error may produce the germline difference seen at one junction end. The chain's CDR3 is CASSPGQENTKAFF. CDR3 DNA sequence: TGTGCCAGCAGCCCCGGACAGGAGAACACTAAAGCTTTCTTT. The rearrangement links TRBV5-4 to TRBJ1-1; 7 nucleotides match TRBD1. Per the germline V gene, CDR1 is SGHNT and CDR2 is YYREEE (reference sequence). This CDR3 has 14 residues.

In its sample, this clonotype was seen many times. V and J are TRBV6-5 and TRBJ2-3; a weak D match, TRBD1 (6 bases). This CDR3 is built from 15 residues. V was trimmed by 7 bases and J by 0 bases, leaving 14 bases between them. Germline values: CDR1 MNHEY, CDR2 SVGAGI. CDR3 amino acids: CASKPGTFSTDTQYF. The CDR3 DNA reads as TGTGCCAGCAAGCCTGGGACATTTAGCACAGATACGCAGTATTTT.

This clonotype was found many times. V is TRBV5-6 and J is TRBJ1-1; D gene uncertain. Trimming removed 3 bases at V and 5 bases at J, with 14 bases between. The CDR3 is 14 amino acids. The germline V gene has CDR1 SGHDT and CDR2 YYEEEE. The CDR3 nucleotides are TGTGCCAGCAGCTCGGGTAGTAGTTTGACTGAAGCTTTCTTT. Protein product: CASSSGSSLTEAFF.

With respect to this clonotype: Given a much more abundant clone one base away, this may be a read error. The gene calls are TRBV28 and TRBJ2-3; 10 positions agree with TRBD2. CDR1 is MDHEN and CDR2 is SYDVKM in the germline V gene. The CDR3 sequence is 18 residues long. The CDR3 sequence: CASSLITRLTSGIDTQCF. CDR3 in DNA: TGTGCCAGCAGTTTAATCACCCGATTAACTAGCGGGATAGATACGCAGTGTTTT.

The rearrangement links TRBV6-1 to TRBJ2-7; D unclear. V was clipped by 2 bases and J by 1 base, with 12 bases between them. There are 15 residues in the CDR3. Germline V gene sequence: CDR1 MNHNS, CDR2 SASEGT. The CDR3 sequence is CASSETISSSYEQYF. For the CDR3, the DNA is TGTGCCAGCAGTGAAACTATTTCCTCTTCCTACGAGCAGTACTTC.

At least ten counts were recorded for this clonotype. The chain combines TRBV13 with TRBJ1-1; maybe TRBD1 (5 bases). The CDR3 sequence is 12 residues long. The V end was cut by 6 bases, the J end by 4 bases, with 9 bases between. CDR1 and CDR2 (germline): PRHDT, FYEKMQ (reference sequence). The CDR3, as DNA: TGTGCCAGCAGGGGAGGGGTCACTGAAGCTTTCTTT. It specifies CASRGGVTEAFF.

To note about this clonotype: A much larger clone is a single base away; this may be a read error. The chain is built from TRBV15 and TRBJ2-2; D perhaps matches TRBD2 (5 bases). In germline, CDR1 is LNHNV, CDR2 YYDKDF (reference sequence). This CDR3 has 14 residues. CDR3 residues: CATSSEGYTGELSF. The DNA for the CDR3 is TGTGCCACCAGCAGTGAAGGGTACACCGGGGAGCTGTCTTTT.